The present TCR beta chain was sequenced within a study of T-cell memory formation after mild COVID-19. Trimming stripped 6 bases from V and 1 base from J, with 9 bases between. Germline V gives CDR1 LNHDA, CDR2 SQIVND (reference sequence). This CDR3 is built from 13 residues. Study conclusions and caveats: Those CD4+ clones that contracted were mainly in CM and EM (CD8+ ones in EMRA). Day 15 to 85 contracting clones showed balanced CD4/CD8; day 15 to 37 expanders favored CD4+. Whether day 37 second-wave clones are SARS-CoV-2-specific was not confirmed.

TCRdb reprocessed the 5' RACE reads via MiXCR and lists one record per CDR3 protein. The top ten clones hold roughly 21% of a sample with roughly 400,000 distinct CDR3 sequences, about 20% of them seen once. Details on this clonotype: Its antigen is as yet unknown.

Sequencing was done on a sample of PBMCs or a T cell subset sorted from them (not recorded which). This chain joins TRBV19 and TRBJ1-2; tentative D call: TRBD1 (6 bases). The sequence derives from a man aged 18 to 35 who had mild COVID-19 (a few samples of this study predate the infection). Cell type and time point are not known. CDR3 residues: CASRADSNYGYTF. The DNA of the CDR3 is TGTGCCAGTAGAGCGGACAGTAACTATGGCTACACCTTC.